The entry below describes one T cell receptor (beta chain). What it binds is unknown. These data belong to a study of cytomegalovirus exposure and HLA in healthy donors. Whole-study context: The approximately 120 validation repertoires, a later analysis reported, used the same platform as the 550 to 800 first-cohort repertoires.

Losses at the gene ends were 7 bases for V and 1 base for J; bases not matched to a gene: 3. The V gene's germline CDR1 is MGHDK and CDR2 SYGVNS. The CDR3 contains 14 residues. The repertoire was sequenced with immunoSEQ multiplex PCR; TCRdb's copy has only in-frame clones and lacks some. The sample holds 210,000 or so clones; about 86% are singletons and the top ten take roughly 3%. Study results and limitations: High sensitivity and specificity were reportedly achieved when the classifier diagnosed cytomegalovirus status. A few chains tied to CMV proved CMV antigen-specific in vitro. Among TCR beta chains, those listed as cytomegalovirus-associated numbered some 170.

The TCR sequence derives from a woman in her late teens or twenties in good health and CMV-seronegative. Sample: PBMCs. The chain links TRBV25-1 to TRBJ2-2, with 7 bases that match TRBD2. The CDR3 reads CASTSGGNTGELFF. The CDR3 DNA reads TGTGCCAGCACTAGCGGAGGGAACACCGGGGAGCTGTTTTTT.